Below, 17 T cell receptor beta chains from the same sample are listed, as sequenced in a study of OX40 agonist ivuxolimab in advanced cancers. Generated by immunoSEQ multiplex PCR, the TCRdb table keeps only in-frame clones and is missing some. The sample lists approximately 65,000 clones; about 88% were seen once. The sequenced sample was CD4+ or CD8+ T cells sorted from blood, obtained in a trial of the OX40 agonist ivuxolimab. These receptors were obtained from an adult with an advanced solid tumor such as melanoma, head and neck, liver or kidney cancer.

The chain is built from TRBV5-1 and TRBJ2-7; D might be TRBD2 (7 bases). The germline V gene encodes CDR1 SGHRS and CDR2 YFSETQ. Trimming took off 4 bases at V and 7 bases at J, with 30 bases between the two ends. The CDR3 covers 18 residues. CDR3: CASSTSTGRGDLQWEQYF. CDR3 DNA: TGCGCCAGCAGCACCAGCACAGGGAGGGGGGACCTACAATGGGAGCAGTACTTC.

The J gene is TRBJ1-4, the V gene TRBV28, with D unresolved. The length of the CDR3 is 12 residues. Germline-derived CDR1 and CDR2 are MDHEN and SYDVKM. The germline V and J ends were trimmed by 2 bases and 12 bases, with 10 bases remaining between them. CDR3: CASSLGWSELFF. The CDR3 DNA is TGTGCCAGCAGTTTAGGGTGGAGTGAACTGTTTTTT.

The chain combines TRBV2 with TRBJ2-5, with D uncertain. In germline, CDR1 is SNHLY, CDR2 FYNNEI. This CDR3 spans 14 amino acids. V gave up 4 bases and J gave up 5 bases, with 14 bases separating them. Written as DNA, the CDR3 is TGTGCCAGCAGTGGGACCACCAAGGCGGAGACCCAGTACTTC. Translating it yields CASSGTTKAETQYF.

The V gene is TRBV30, the J gene TRBJ1-1; D remains unclear. The V end was cut by 5 bases, the J end by 11 bases, with 24 bases between. The V gene's germline CDR1 is GTSNPN and CDR2 SVGIG (reference sequence). CDR3 length: 14 amino acids. CDR3 region: CAWVPGLGKKWAFF. The CDR3 DNA follows: TGTGCCTGGGTCCCCGGGCTGGGGAAGAAGTGGGCTTTCTTT.

The chain carries TRBV13 and TRBJ2-2, with 8 bases identical to TRBD1. J gave up 5 bases and V 6 bases, and 11 bases lay outside the gene matches. The CDR3 length is 16 residues. Germline-derived CDR1 and CDR2 are PRHDT and FYEKMQ (reference sequence). CDR3 residues: CASRNRQGIRTGELFF. CDR3 sequence (DNA): TGTGCCAGCAGAAACAGACAGGGGATACGAACCGGGGAGCTGTTTTTT.

The chain uses TRBV10-2 and TRBJ1-4; D gene unclear. Between the trimmed V and J ends, which lost 7 bases and 8 bases, there was a span of 14 bases. Per germline, CDR1 WSHSY and CDR2 SAAADI. This CDR3 comprises 13 residues. CDR3 sequence: CASTASRQEKLFF. CDR3 bases: TGCGCCAGCACGGCCAGTCGTCAAGAAAAACTGTTTTTT.

The chain carries TRBV7-2 and TRBJ2-7, with 8 bases aligning to TRBD1. The germline V gene encodes CDR1 SGHTA and CDR2 FQGNSA. The junction had 10 bases not matched to a gene; V was cut back by 4 bases and J by 5 bases. CDR3 length: 15 amino acids. DNA for the CDR3: TGTGCCAGCAGCTCATATCAGGGGGCTTTGGACGAGCAGTACTTC. Protein: CASSSYQGALDEQYF.

The rearrangement links TRBV4-3 to TRBJ2-1, with 9 nucleotides matching TRBD2. The CDR3 contains 16 residues. CDR1 is LGHNA, CDR2 YSLEER, per germline. V was pared by 0 bases and J by 5 bases, with 5 bases of the junction left unmatched. CDR3 DNA sequence: TGCGCCAGCAGCCAAGATGCGGCTAGCGGGAACAATGAGCAGTTCTTC. This encodes CASSQDAASGNNEQFF.

V and J are TRBV9 and TRBJ2-6; D gene uncertain. The CDR3 consists of 15 residues. Germline V gene sequence: CDR1 SGDLS, CDR2 YYNGEE. With 0 bases removed from V and 0 bases from J, the gap between germline ends came to 4 bases. CDR3 sequence (DNA): TGTGCCAGCAGCGTAGATGGCTCTGGGGCCAACGTCCTGACTTTC. The encoded protein is CASSVDGSGANVLTF. Full variable domain (rest looked up from reference TRBV9 and TRBJ2-6): DSGVTQTPKHLITATGQRVTLRCSPRSGDLSVYWYQQSLDQGLQFLIQYYNGEERAKGNILERFSAQQFPDLHSELNLSSLELGDSALYFCASSVDGSGANVLTFGAGSRLTVL.

The V call is TRBV9, the J call TRBJ2-5; D remains unclear. The ends were cut back, 1 base at V and 5 bases at J, with 9 bases in the middle. The CDR3 has 13 amino acids. The germline gives CDR1 SGDLS, CDR2 YYNGEE. The CDR3 nucleotides are TGTGCCAGCAGCGTAAACCTGGGGGAGACCCAGTACTTC. Translated: CASSVNLGETQYF.

V gene TRBV19 combines with J gene TRBJ2-1, with 10 nucleotides matching TRBD1. The CDR3 extends over 16 amino acids. Germline V gene sequence: CDR1 LNHDA, CDR2 SQIVND (reference sequence). V was pared by 4 bases and J by 2 bases, with 5 bases of the junction left unmatched. The CDR3 sequence: CASSTRQGAAYNEQFF. The DNA for the CDR3 is TGTGCCAGTAGTACGCGACAGGGGGCCGCCTACAATGAGCAGTTCTTC.

The chain couples TRBV6-5 to TRBJ1-3, with D possibly matching TRBD1 (5 bases). The germline V gene encodes CDR1 MNHEY and CDR2 SVGAGI. The V end was cut by 2 bases, the J end by 0 bases, with 11 bases between. The CDR3 has 16 residues. CDR3: CASSYRDPRSGNTIYF. The CDR3 coding sequence is TGTGCCAGCAGTTACCGGGACCCTCGCTCTGGAAACACCATATATTTT.

The chain uses TRBV7-9 and TRBJ2-3; D unclear. V was shortened by 5 bases and J by 4 bases, with 19 bases between the two germline ends. The length of the CDR3 is 16 residues. Germline CDR1 and CDR2: SEHNR and FQNEAQ (reference sequence). DNA of the CDR3: TGTGCCAGCAGCCCTGACCAAAACAACCCCGCAGATACGCAGTATTTT. Translating it yields CASSPDQNNPADTQYF.

This chain links TRBV19 with TRBJ2-2; D call uncertain. The length of the CDR3 is 15 residues. CDR1 is LNHDA, CDR2 SQIVND, per germline (reference sequence). Deletions cut 1 base from V and 2 bases from J, with 8 bases between. CDR3: CASSIGSTNTGELFF. CDR3 nucleotides: TGTGCCAGTAGTATAGGTTCCACTAACACCGGGGAGCTGTTTTTT.

This chain links TRBV18 with TRBJ2-1; D possibly matches TRBD1 or TRBD2 (5 bases each). This CDR3 is 15 amino acids long. Germline V gives CDR1 KGHSH, CDR2 LQKENI. Trimming stripped 1 base from V and 0 bases from J, with 7 bases between. CDR3 coding DNA: TGTGCCAGCTCACCACAGGGGAGCTCCTACAATGAGCAGTTCTTC. It is translated as CASSPQGSSYNEQFF.

Written as DNA, the CDR3 is TGTGCCTGGACGGGGCACTCTAATGAAAAACTGTTTTTT. Its translation: CAWTGHSNEKLFF. This chain links TRBV30 with TRBJ1-4, with a possible D match to TRBD1 (5 bases). The germline V gene has CDR1 GTSNPN and CDR2 SVGIG (reference sequence). This CDR3 is built from 13 residues. V gave up 4 bases and J gave up 3 bases, with 9 bases separating them.

This clone was seen a handful of times. CDR3 amino acids: CASNPTGLETQYF. CDR3 nucleotide sequence: TGTGCCAGCAACCCAACGGGCCTAGAGACCCAGTACTTC. The chain has TRBV6-1 and TRBJ2-5, with D unclear. Trimming stripped 7 bases from V and 4 bases from J, with 13 bases between. CDR3 length: 13 residues. Germline V gene sequence: CDR1 MNHNS, CDR2 SASEGT.